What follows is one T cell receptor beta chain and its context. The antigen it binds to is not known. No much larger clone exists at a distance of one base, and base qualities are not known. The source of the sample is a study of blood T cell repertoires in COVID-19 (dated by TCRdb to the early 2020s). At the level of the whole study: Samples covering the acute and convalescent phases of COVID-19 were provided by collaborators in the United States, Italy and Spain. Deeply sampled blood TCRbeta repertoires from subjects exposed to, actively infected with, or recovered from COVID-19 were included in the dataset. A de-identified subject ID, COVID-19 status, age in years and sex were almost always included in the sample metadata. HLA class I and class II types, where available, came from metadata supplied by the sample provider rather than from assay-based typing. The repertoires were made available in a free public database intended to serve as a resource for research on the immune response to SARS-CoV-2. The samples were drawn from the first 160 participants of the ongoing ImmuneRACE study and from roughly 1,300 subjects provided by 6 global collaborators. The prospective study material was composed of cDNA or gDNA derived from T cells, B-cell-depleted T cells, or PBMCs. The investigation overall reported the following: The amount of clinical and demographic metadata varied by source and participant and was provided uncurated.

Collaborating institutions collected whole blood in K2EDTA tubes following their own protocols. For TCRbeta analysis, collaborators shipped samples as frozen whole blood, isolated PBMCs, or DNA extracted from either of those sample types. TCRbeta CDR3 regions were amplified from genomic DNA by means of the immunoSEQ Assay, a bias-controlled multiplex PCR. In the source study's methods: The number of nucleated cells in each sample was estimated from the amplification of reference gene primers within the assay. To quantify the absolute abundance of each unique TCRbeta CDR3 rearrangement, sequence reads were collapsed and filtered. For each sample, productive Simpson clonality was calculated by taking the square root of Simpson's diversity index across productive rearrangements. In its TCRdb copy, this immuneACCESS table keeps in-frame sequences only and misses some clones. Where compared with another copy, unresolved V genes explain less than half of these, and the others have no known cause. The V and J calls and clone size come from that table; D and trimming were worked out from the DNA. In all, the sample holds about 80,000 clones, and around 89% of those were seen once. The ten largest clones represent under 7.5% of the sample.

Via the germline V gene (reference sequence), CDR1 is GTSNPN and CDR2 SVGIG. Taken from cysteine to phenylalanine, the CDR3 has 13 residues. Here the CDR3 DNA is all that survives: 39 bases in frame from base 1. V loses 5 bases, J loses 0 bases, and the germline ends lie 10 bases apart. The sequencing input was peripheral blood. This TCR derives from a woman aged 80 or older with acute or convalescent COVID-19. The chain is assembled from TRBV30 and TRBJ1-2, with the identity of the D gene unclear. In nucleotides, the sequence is TGTGCCTGGTCTGTGGGCACTAACTATGGCTACACCTTC. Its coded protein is CAWSVGTNYGYTF.